Here is one T cell receptor (beta chain) with its context. This table comes from immunoSEQ multiplex PCR, and its TCRdb copy is limited to in-frame clones, with some not included. In the table there are more than 150,000 clones, about four fifths of which are singletons. This sample stems from a study of blood T cell repertoires in COVID-19. About the study: Acute-phase and convalescent COVID-19 samples originated in the United States, Italy and Spain.

Enrollment of patients from Seattle took place during active infection, with longitudinal follow-up. V dropped 5 bases and J dropped 6; count of bases not matched to a gene: 3. The CDR3 is 12 residues long. CDR1 is KGHSH, CDR2 LQKENI, per germline. The source of this sequence is an elderly woman with COVID-19, enrolled during active disease. Sequenced sample: peripheral blood. The chain combines TRBV18 with TRBJ2-7; TRBD1 matches 8 bases. The CDR3 loop reads CASSIDRGEQYF. CDR3 DNA: TGTGCCAGCTCAATCGACAGGGGCGAGCAGTACTTC.